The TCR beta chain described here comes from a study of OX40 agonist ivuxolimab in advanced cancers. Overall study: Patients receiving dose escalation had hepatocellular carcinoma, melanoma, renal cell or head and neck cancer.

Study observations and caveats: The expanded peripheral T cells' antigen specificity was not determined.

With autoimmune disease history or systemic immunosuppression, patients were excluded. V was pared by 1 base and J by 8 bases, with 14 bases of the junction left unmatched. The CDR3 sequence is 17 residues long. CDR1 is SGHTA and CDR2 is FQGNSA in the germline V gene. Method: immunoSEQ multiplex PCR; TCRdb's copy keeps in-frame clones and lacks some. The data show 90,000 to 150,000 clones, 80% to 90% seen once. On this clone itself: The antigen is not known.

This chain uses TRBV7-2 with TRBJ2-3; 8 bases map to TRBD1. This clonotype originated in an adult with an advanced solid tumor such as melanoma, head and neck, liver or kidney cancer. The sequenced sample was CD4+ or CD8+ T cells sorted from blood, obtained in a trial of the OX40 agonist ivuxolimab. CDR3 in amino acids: CASSLVLDRGPQGTQYF. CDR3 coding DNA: TGTGCCAGCAGCTTAGTGCTAGACAGGGGCCCCCAGGGTACGCAGTATTTT.